One T cell receptor beta chain is described in this entry. Participants were aged 18 to 89 years from about 25 US areas. Participants' reported clinical history set cohort assignment. The entry originates in a study of blood T cell repertoires in COVID-19. Study-wide background: Sample material is recorded as cDNA or gDNA derived from T cells, B-cell-depleted T cells, or PBMCs.

Original methodology: Nucleated cell number was recorded as an estimate derived from reference gene primer amplification. Profiled with immunoSEQ multiplex PCR; TCRdb holds only in-frame clones, not every one. V and J calls plus clone size are reproduced from that table; the DNA served to infer D and trimming. The data hold 150,000 to 200,000 clones, with roughly 85% observed a single time. The CDR3 runs to 15 residues. V lost 4 bases and J lost 10; bases outside the gene matches: 8. From germline, CDR1 is SGHRS and CDR2 YFSETQ. The TCR comes from a woman younger than 35 who had recovered from COVID-19. The chain recombines TRBV5-1 with TRBJ2-1; 13 bases map to TRBD2. The sequenced material came from PBMCs or T cells enriched from blood (not recorded which). The CDR3 coding sequence is TGCGCCAGCAGCCCCGGACTAGCGGGAGTGAGGGAGCAGTTCTTC. Translated, it gives CASSPGLAGVREQFF.